The next 9 T cell receptor beta chains were all read from a single sample in a study of blood T cell repertoires in COVID-19. Assay used: immunoSEQ multiplex PCR; TCRdb lists only in-frame clones, some missing. Altogether approximately 330,000 clones are present, 70% to 90% being singletons, with the ten largest covering 4% to 5%. Sequencing was done on a sample of PBMCs or T cells enriched from blood (not recorded which). The receptors shown here come from a middle-aged woman with acute COVID-19.

V gene TRBV10-1 combines with J gene TRBJ2-1; a possible D gene is TRBD1 (6 bases). Looked up from germline, CDR1 is WNHNN and CDR2 is SYGVQD (reference sequence). This CDR3 has 14 residues. Trimming took off 6 bases at V and 5 bases at J, with 14 bases between the two ends. The CDR3 sequence is CASRVHRTDNEQFF. The CDR3 region has the DNA TGCGCCAGCAGGGTCCACCGGACAGACAATGAGCAGTTCTTC.

The J gene is TRBJ2-5, the V gene TRBV5-4; 7 positions match TRBD2. The CDR3 has 15 amino acids. Germline V gene data show CDR1 as SGHNT and CDR2 as YYREEE (reference sequence). V lost 6 bases, J lost 5 bases, and 13 bases stayed unmatched. The CDR3 region is CASTYDMGGSETQYF. CDR3 coding DNA: TGTGCCAGCACCTACGATATGGGAGGGTCCGAGACCCAGTACTTC. Together with reference TRBV5-4 and TRBJ2-5, the CDR3 gives the full variable domain: ETGVTQSPTHLIKTRGQQVTLRCSSQSGHNTVSWYQQALGQGPQFIFQYYREEENGRGNFPPRFSGLQFPNYSSELNVNALELDDSALYLCASTYDMGGSETQYFGPGTRLLVL.

This rearrangement joins TRBV28 to TRBJ1-6; D might be TRBD1 (6 bases). This CDR3 comprises 17 residues. Germline-derived CDR1 and CDR2 are MDHEN and SYDVKM. V shed 4 bases and J shed 4 bases, with 17 bases lying between them. Here the CDR3 reads CASSSAQGLGYNSPLHF. For the CDR3, the DNA is TGTGCCAGCAGTTCGGCACAGGGATTGGGGTATAATTCACCCCTCCACTTT. Supplemented by reference TRBV28 and TRBJ1-6, the full variable domain reads DVKVTQSSRYLVKRTGEKVFLECVQDMDHENMFWYRQDPGLGLRLIYFSYDVKMKEKGDIPEGYSVSREKKERFSLILESASTNQTSMYLCASSSAQGLGYNSPLHFGNGTRLTVT.

The chain couples TRBV2 to TRBJ2-6; 10 bases map to TRBD2. With 5 bases clipped from V and 0 bases from J, the junction kept 7 bases outside the gene matches. Germline lookup yields CDR1 SNHLY and CDR2 FYNNEI. This CDR3 region has 18 residues. The CDR3 nucleotides are TGTGCCAGCAGTTCCGGACTAGCGGCACGCTCTGGGGCCAACGTCCTGACTTTC. Amino acid sequence: CASSSGLAARSGANVLTF.

The rearrangement uses TRBV19 and TRBJ2-5, with 8 bases identical to TRBD1. V trimming: 5 bases; J trimming: 2 bases; junction bases outside the gene matches: 7. The CDR3 is 15 amino acids. Germline V gives CDR1 LNHDA, CDR2 SQIVND (reference sequence). The DNA for the CDR3 is TGTGCCAGTAGTTTCGTACAGGGGGGTCAAGAGACCCAGTACTTC. Its translation: CASSFVQGGQETQYF.

V gene TRBV5-4 combines with J gene TRBJ2-1; 16 bases are a match to TRBD2. The CDR3 is made up of 16 amino acids. Trimming took 4 bases from V and 6 from J; bases not matched to a gene: 4. The V gene's germline CDR1 is SGHNT and CDR2 YYREEE (reference sequence). The CDR3, as DNA: TGTGCCAGCAGCAAGGGGACTAGCGGGGGGGTCAATGAGCAGTTCTTC. It encodes CASSKGTSGGVNEQFF. The variable domain in full, completed from reference TRBV5-4 and TRBJ2-1, reads ETGVTQSPTHLIKTRGQQVTLRCSSQSGHNTVSWYQQALGQGPQFIFQYYREEENGRGNFPPRFSGLQFPNYSSELNVNALELDDSALYLCASSKGTSGGVNEQFFGPGTRLTVL.

J is TRBJ2-2 and V is TRBV28; D is perhaps TRBD1 (6 bases). The germline V gene has CDR1 MDHEN and CDR2 SYDVKM. Deletions cut 4 bases from V and 2 bases from J, with 14 bases between. This CDR3 comprises 16 residues. CDR3 bases: TGTGCCAGCAGTTCCACCGACAGGCTAAACACCGGGGAGCTGTTTTTT. Encoded protein: CASSSTDRLNTGELFF.

The chain uses TRBV29-1 and TRBJ1-1, with D maybe TRBD1 (5 bases). CDR1 is SQVTM, CDR2 ANQGSEA, per germline. There are 13 residues in the CDR3. V shed 1 base and J shed 3 bases, with 9 bases lying between them. The CDR3 region is CSVEGAGHTEAFF. The CDR3 region has the DNA TGCAGCGTTGAAGGGGCAGGGCACACTGAAGCTTTCTTT.

This clone showed up just once. This sequence joins TRBV29-1 and TRBJ1-1, with TRBD1 matching over 11 bases. With 6 bases clipped from V and 4 bases from J, the junction kept 7 bases outside the gene matches. The CDR3 has 14 amino acids. The V gene's germline CDR1 is SQVTM and CDR2 ANQGSEA. CDR3 region: CSVLGQGASTEAFF. CDR3 in DNA: TGCAGCGTCCTAGGACAGGGGGCAAGCACTGAAGCTTTCTTT.